A single sample is the source of the 31 T cell receptor beta chains below, sequenced in a study of T cell responses to AZD1222 COVID-19 vaccine. Clones were sequenced by immunoSEQ multiplex PCR, and TCRdb holds only the in-frame ones, with some missing. The table has approximately 100,000 clones, 88% seen once; the top ten hold roughly 20%. This specimen was peripheral blood, taken on day 0 of AZD1222 vaccination. These receptors originate from an adult in good health.

V gene TRBV27 combines with J gene TRBJ1-1; a possible D gene is TRBD1 (5 bases). V was clipped by 5 bases and J by 1 base, with 20 bases between them. The CDR3 has 17 residues. Germline lookup yields CDR1 MNHEY and CDR2 SMNVEV (reference sequence). The CDR3 DNA sequence: TGTGCCAGCAGTAACAGAGGGACGGTACACGCGAACACTGAAGCTTTCTTT. It codes for CASSNRGTVHANTEAFF.

This chain uses TRBV9 with TRBJ1-1; D is perhaps TRBD1 (5 bases). Per germline, CDR1 SGDLS and CDR2 YYNGEE. This CDR3 spans 13 amino acids. V lost 0 bases and J 7 bases, leaving 10 bases between the germline ends. CDR3 amino acids: CASSVGGVGEAFF. For the CDR3, the DNA is TGTGCCAGCAGCGTAGGAGGGGTTGGTGAAGCTTTCTTT.

The chain employs TRBV30 and TRBJ1-1; 7 bases map to TRBD1. Germline V CDR1 and CDR2: GTSNPN, SVGIG (reference sequence). Unmatched junction bases numbered 5, after V lost 0 bases and J lost 13 bases. This CDR3 has 11 amino acids. The CDR3: CAWSVGRGVFF. CDR3 nucleotides: TGTGCCTGGAGTGTGGGCAGGGGGGTTTTCTTT.

About this clone: Its ends do not fully match the called genes, so a read error is possible. The J gene is TRBJ1-1, the V gene TRBV10-3, with 7 bases aligning to TRBD1. There are 12 residues in the CDR3. In germline, CDR1 is ENHRY, CDR2 SYGVKD. This chain's CDR3 is CAIRGTDTEAFF. The CDR3, as DNA: TGTGCCATCAGGGGGACAGACACCGAAGCTTTCTTT.

V gene TRBV19 combines with J gene TRBJ2-6; TRBD2 matches 8 bases. The V gene's germline CDR1 is LNHDA and CDR2 SQIVND (reference sequence). This CDR3 contains 18 residues. V was clipped by 7 bases and J by 1 base; unmatched bases: 12. Here the CDR3 DNA reads TGTGCCAGTATGGAACTAGCGGTTCCTTCATCTGGGGCCAACGTCCTGACTTTC. Residues: CASMELAVPSSGANVLTF.

The chain employs TRBV5-1 and TRBJ2-1; 12 bases fit TRBD2. The CDR3 totals 14 residues. Germline CDR1 SGHRS, CDR2 YFSETQ. Losses at the gene ends were 7 bases for V and 7 bases for J; bases not matched to a gene: 6. The CDR3 sequence: CASSEGTSGNEQFF. CDR3 sequence (DNA): TGCGCCAGCTCCGAGGGGACTAGCGGGAATGAGCAGTTCTTC. Full variable domain (rest looked up from reference TRBV5-1 and TRBJ2-1): KAGVTQTPRYLIKTRGQQVTLSCSPISGHRSVSWYQQTPGQGLQFLFEYFSETQRNKGNFPGRFSGRQFSNSRSEMNVSTLELGDSALYLCASSEGTSGNEQFFGPGTRLTVL.

The chain is built from TRBV18 and TRBJ2-2; D not certain. Trimming took off 0 bases at V and 0 bases at J, with 8 bases between the two ends. Per germline, CDR1 KGHSH and CDR2 LQKENI. This CDR3 has 16 residues. This CDR3 is CASSPPLAANTGELFF. CDR3 nucleotide sequence: TGTGCCAGCTCACCACCGCTTGCCGCGAACACCGGGGAGCTGTTTTTT. The full variable domain, rest sourced from reference TRBV18 and TRBJ2-2, is NAGVMQNPRHLVRRRGQEARLRCSPMKGHSHVYWYRQLPEEGLKFMVYLQKENIIDESGMPKERFSAEFPKEGPSILRIQQVVRGDSAAYFCASSPPLAANTGELFFGEGSRLTVL.

The chain uses TRBV6-5 and TRBJ1-1; no clear D. Germline-derived CDR1 and CDR2 are MNHEY and SVGAGI. The CDR3 has 13 amino acids. The V and J ends lost 2 bases and 4 bases respectively, with 8 bases between them. The CDR3 sequence is CASSYGQATEAFF. The CDR3 DNA follows: TGTGCCAGCAGTTACGGCCAGGCCACTGAAGCTTTCTTT.

The chain is built from TRBV12-3 or TRBV12-4 and TRBJ2-1, with 7 bases aligning to TRBD1. V gave up 8 bases and J gave up 6 bases; unmatched junction bases: 7. The CDR3 covers 13 residues. CDR3 loop: CASATGEGNEQFF. In DNA form, the CDR3 reads TGTGCCAGCGCCACAGGGGAAGGCAATGAGCAGTTCTTC.

V and J are TRBV6-5 and TRBJ1-2; tentative D call: TRBD1 (5 bases). The germline V gene encodes CDR1 MNHEY and CDR2 SVGAGI. CDR3 size: 13 residues. V shed 6 bases and J shed 1 base, with 9 bases lying between them. The CDR3 region has the DNA TGTGCCAGCAGAGAGACAGTTAACTATGGCTACACCTTC. It codes for CASRETVNYGYTF.

The J gene is TRBJ1-4, the V gene TRBV11-2; no firm D call. Trimming removed 8 bases at V and 2 bases at J, with 9 bases between. Per germline, CDR1 SGHAT and CDR2 FQNNGV. The CDR3 sequence is 13 residues long. This CDR3 is CASAPSTNEKLFF. The DNA for the CDR3 is TGTGCCAGCGCTCCATCGACTAATGAAAAACTGTTTTTT. Full variable domain (missing parts from reference TRBV11-2 and TRBJ1-4): EAGVAQSPRYKIIEKRQSVAFWCNPISGHATLYWYQQILGQGPKLLIQFQNNGVVDDSQLPKDRFSAERLKGVDSTLKIQPAKLEDSAVYLCASAPSTNEKLFFGSGTQLSVL.

The chain combines TRBV7-2 with TRBJ1-2; 9 nucleotides agree with TRBD1. CDR1 and CDR2 (germline): SGHTA, FQGNSA. This CDR3 comprises 15 residues. The V segment lost 5 bases and the J segment 6 bases; nucleotides outside the gene matches: 10. CDR3 protein: CASSQEQGAIHGYTF. The CDR3 bases are TGTGCCAGCAGCCAAGAACAGGGGGCGATCCATGGCTACACCTTC.

The V and J genes are TRBV6-2 or TRBV6-3 and TRBJ1-2; no firm D call. The V gene's germline CDR1 is MNHEY and CDR2 SVGEGT. The V gene lost 6 bases and the J gene lost 8 bases, with 16 bases spanning the gap. The CDR3 spans 13 residues. The CDR3 bases are TGTGCCAGCAGATACGAGGTACGAGGAGGCTACACCTTC. This encodes CASRYEVRGGYTF.

This sequence joins TRBV9 and TRBJ1-1; 7 bases line up with TRBD1. The V gene's germline CDR1 is SGDLS and CDR2 YYNGEE. The CDR3 loop spans 16 amino acids. Losses at the gene ends were 0 bases for V and 0 bases for J; bases not matched to a gene: 5. The DNA for the CDR3 is TGTGCCAGCAGCGTAGAGCCAGGGGGACTGAACACTGAAGCTTTCTTT. Its translation: CASSVEPGGLNTEAFF.

V and J are TRBV9 and TRBJ2-3; TRBD2 matches at 13 bases. Germline-derived CDR1 and CDR2 are SGDLS and YYNGEE. The CDR3 consists of 17 residues. The trim removed 3 bases at V and 3 bases at J, leaving 7 bases unmatched. CDR3 sequence: CASSDGRTSGRTDTQYF. CDR3 DNA sequence: TGTGCCAGCAGCGACGGGAGGACTAGCGGGAGAACAGATACGCAGTATTTT.

J is TRBJ1-2 and V is TRBV6-2 or TRBV6-3; no clear D. This CDR3 spans 14 amino acids. Germline CDR1 MNHEY, CDR2 SVGEGT. V lost 6 bases, J lost 7 bases, and 18 bases lay in between. CDR3 protein: CASSQGTVHGGYTF. DNA for the CDR3: TGTGCCAGCAGCCAAGGCACGGTTCATGGTGGCTACACCTTC.

The rearrangement links TRBV5-1 to TRBJ2-2; the match to TRBD1 covers 10 bases. Germline values: CDR1 SGHRS, CDR2 YFSETQ. The CDR3 consists of 15 residues. The ends lost 6 bases at V and 5 bases at J; junction bases unmatched: 7. Here the CDR3 DNA reads TGCGCCAGCATTCCGACAGGGGGCCTTACCGGGGAGCTGTTTTTT. The encoded protein is CASIPTGGLTGELFF.

As for this clone: The same CDR3 is also encoded by other DNA sequences in this sample. The chain links TRBV28 to TRBJ2-7; perhaps TRBD2 as D (6 bases). Germline V lookup: CDR1 MDHEN, CDR2 SYDVKM. This CDR3 region has 14 residues. The germline V and J ends were trimmed by 5 bases and 0 bases, with 11 bases remaining between them. CDR3 bases: TGTGCCAGCAGTCCAGGAGGGTCCTCCTACGAGCAGTACTTC. Protein sequence: CASSPGGSSYEQYF.

The chain is built from TRBV5-8 and TRBJ1-1, with a tentative D call TRBD1 (5 bases). V lost 2 bases and J 0 bases, leaving 8 bases between the germline ends. Looked up from germline, CDR1 is SGHTS and CDR2 is YDEGEE. This CDR3 is built from 14 residues. For the CDR3, the DNA is TGTGCCAGCAGCTTTGACAGACTGAACACTGAAGCTTTCTTT. Protein sequence: CASSFDRLNTEAFF. Together with reference TRBV5-8 and TRBJ1-1, the CDR3 gives the full variable domain: EAGVTQSPTHLIKTRGQQATLRCSPISGHTSVYWYQQALGLGLQFLLWYDEGEERNRGNFPPRFSGRQFPNYSSELNVNALELEDSALYLCASSFDRLNTEAFFGQGTRLTVV.

There are a few counts of this clone. Other DNA sequences in the sample encode the same CDR3. V usage is TRBV7-2 and J usage is TRBJ2-5, with 9 bases that match TRBD2. Unmatched junction bases numbered 3, after V lost 3 bases and J lost 1 base. Germline CDR1 SGHTA, CDR2 FQGNSA. CDR3 length equals 15 residues. The DNA of the CDR3 is TGTGCCAGCAGCTTTCAGACTAGCGGCCAAGAGACCCAGTACTTC. Translating gives CASSFQTSGQETQYF.

This clone was counted a few times. The chain links TRBV2 to TRBJ2-3; 8 bases agree with TRBD1. Trimming at V came to 6 bases and at J to 1 base, leaving 18 bases not matched to a gene. The CDR3 extends over 19 amino acids. Per the germline V gene, CDR1 is SNHLY and CDR2 is FYNNEI. CDR3 in amino acids: CASRTSRGRVSVGTDTQYF. CDR3 coding DNA: TGTGCCAGCAGAACCTCCAGGGGGCGCGTGAGTGTGGGCACAGATACGCAGTATTTT.

This clone came up once. The rearrangement uses TRBV7-8 and TRBJ2-7; the D gene could be TRBD1 or TRBD2 (5 bases each). V was cut by 3 bases and J by 5 bases, with 14 bases left in between. Germline values: CDR1 SGHVS, CDR2 FQNEAQ. This CDR3 contains 14 residues. For the CDR3, the DNA is TGTGCCAGCAGCTTTCGGGGCGAGACGGACGAGCAGTACTTC. Amino acids: CASSFRGETDEQYF. Looking up the rest from reference TRBV7-8 and TRBJ2-7 gives the full variable domain: GAGVSQSPRYKVAKRGQDVALRCDPISGHVSLFWYQQALGQGPEFLTYFQNEAQLDKSGLPSDRFFAERPEGSVSTLKIQRTQQEDSAVYLCASSFRGETDEQYFGPGTRLTVT.

The chain uses TRBV6-5 and TRBJ2-7; TRBD1 is a possible D gene (5 bases). CDR3 size: 13 residues. The germline V gene has CDR1 MNHEY and CDR2 SVGAGI. Trimming removed 4 bases at V and 7 bases at J, with 14 bases between. The CDR3 protein is CASSSPKGREQYF. The CDR3 bases are TGTGCCAGCAGTTCCCCGAAGGGGCGGGAGCAGTACTTC.

This rearrangement joins TRBV19 to TRBJ1-5; perhaps TRBD1 as D (5 bases). Germline-derived CDR1 and CDR2 are LNHDA and SQIVND (reference sequence). V was trimmed by 8 bases and J by 0 bases, leaving 17 bases between them. The CDR3 is made up of 16 amino acids. The chain's CDR3 is CASCLGVGYSNQPQHF. CDR3 nucleotides: TGTGCCAGTTGCCTGGGGGTGGGATATAGCAATCAGCCCCAGCATTTT.

V is TRBV27 and J is TRBJ2-7, with D tentatively TRBD1 (6 bases). Germline-derived CDR1 and CDR2 are MNHEY and SMNVEV (reference sequence). The CDR3 is 13 amino acids. V was cut by 3 bases and J by 4 bases, with 10 bases left in between. The CDR3 DNA reads TGTGCCAGCAGTTTGAACAGGGTTTACGAGCAGTACTTC. Protein product: CASSLNRVYEQYF.

V usage is TRBV10-1 and J usage is TRBJ1-1, with no clear D. V was pared by 8 bases and J by 9 bases, with 16 bases between. This CDR3 contains 12 residues. Germline loops: CDR1 WNHNN, CDR2 SYGVQD (reference sequence). CDR3 amino acids: CASGLLGRQAFF. The DNA for the CDR3 is TGCGCCAGCGGATTGTTAGGCAGGCAAGCTTTCTTT.

This clone was picked up a small number of times. V usage is TRBV6-5 and J usage is TRBJ1-1; 8 positions match TRBD1. The CDR3 runs 14 residues. The V segment lost 7 bases and the J segment 4 bases; nucleotides outside the gene matches: 8. Germline lookup yields CDR1 MNHEY and CDR2 SVGAGI. CDR3 DNA: TGTGCCAGCACCCGGACAGGGAGGAGCACTGAAGCTTTCTTT. Its translation is CASTRTGRSTEAFF.

V gene TRBV3-1 (or the pseudogene TRBV3-2) combines with J gene TRBJ2-7; the D call may be TRBD1 or TRBD2 (5 bases each). In germline, CDR1 is LGHDT, CDR2 YNNKEL (reference sequence). Deletions cut 8 bases from V and 2 bases from J, with 7 bases between. CDR3 length: 11 amino acids. The CDR3 DNA follows: TGTGCCAGCGGGACGGCCTACGAGCAGTACTTC. Translation: CASGTAYEQYF.

This rearrangement joins TRBV7-3 to TRBJ2-3; TRBD2 aligns across 11 bases. Germline V lookup: CDR1 SGHTA, CDR2 FQGTGA. With V trimmed by 1 base and J by 2 bases, 8 bases remained unmatched. The CDR3 extends over 18 amino acids. The CDR3 region is CASSLKLTSGATTDTQYF. DNA for the CDR3: TGTGCCAGCAGCTTAAAGTTGACTAGCGGGGCTACCACAGATACGCAGTATTTT.

The V gene is TRBV27, the J gene TRBJ2-5, with D unclear. The germline CDR1 and CDR2 sequences are MNHEY and SMNVEV (reference sequence). Trimming shortened V by 11 bases and J by 0 bases, and 22 bases separated the two germline ends. The CDR3 has 16 residues. Here the CDR3 reads CAGYLGQVAYQETQYF. The CDR3 region has the DNA TGTGCCGGCTACCTTGGCCAGGTAGCCTACCAAGAGACCCAGTACTTC.

CDR3 sequence reads: CASSSVTDRYGYTF. In nucleotides, the CDR3 is TGTGCCAGCAGCTCAGTGACAGACCGCTATGGCTACACCTTC. This sequence joins TRBV28 and TRBJ1-2; a possible D gene is TRBD1 (5 bases). V was shortened by 6 bases and J by 4 bases, with 15 bases between the two germline ends. This CDR3 has 14 amino acids. The germline V gene encodes CDR1 MDHEN and CDR2 SYDVKM.